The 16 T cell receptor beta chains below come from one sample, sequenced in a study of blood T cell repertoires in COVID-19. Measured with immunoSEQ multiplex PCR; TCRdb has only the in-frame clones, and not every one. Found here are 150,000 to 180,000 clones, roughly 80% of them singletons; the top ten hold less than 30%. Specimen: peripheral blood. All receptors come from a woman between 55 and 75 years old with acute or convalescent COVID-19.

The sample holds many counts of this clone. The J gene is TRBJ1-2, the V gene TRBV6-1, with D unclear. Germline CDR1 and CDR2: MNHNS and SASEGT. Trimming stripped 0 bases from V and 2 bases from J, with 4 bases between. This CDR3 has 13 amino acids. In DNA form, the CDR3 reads TGTGCCAGCAGTGAAGCACTCAACTATGGCTACACCTTC. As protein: CASSEALNYGYTF.

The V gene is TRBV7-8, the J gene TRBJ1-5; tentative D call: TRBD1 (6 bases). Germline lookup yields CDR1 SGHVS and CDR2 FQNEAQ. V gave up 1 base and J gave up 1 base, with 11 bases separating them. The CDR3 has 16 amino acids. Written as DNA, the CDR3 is TGTGCCAGCAGCTTAGGCTCAGGGGTAAGCAATCAGCCCCAGCATTTT. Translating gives CASSLGSGVSNQPQHF.

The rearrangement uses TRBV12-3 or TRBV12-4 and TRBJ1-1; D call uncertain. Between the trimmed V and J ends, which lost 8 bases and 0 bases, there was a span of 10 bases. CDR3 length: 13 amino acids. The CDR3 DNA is TGTGCCAGCTCGAGAGTCATGAACACTGAAGCTTTCTTT. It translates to CASSRVMNTEAFF.

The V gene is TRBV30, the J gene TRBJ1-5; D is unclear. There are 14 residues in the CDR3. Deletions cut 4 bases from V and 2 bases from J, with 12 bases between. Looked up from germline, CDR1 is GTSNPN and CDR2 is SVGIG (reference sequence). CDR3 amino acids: CAWIVPRGNQPQHF. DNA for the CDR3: TGTGCCTGGATCGTCCCGCGGGGCAATCAGCCCCAGCATTTT.

The CDR3 DNA reads TGTGCCAGCAGGAGACAGAACACTGAAGCTTTCTTT. It translates to CASRRQNTEAFF. The V gene is TRBV12-3 or TRBV12-4, the J gene TRBJ1-1; D gene uncertain. This CDR3 is built from 12 residues. Trimming pared 6 bases from V and 1 base from J, leaving 6 bases between.

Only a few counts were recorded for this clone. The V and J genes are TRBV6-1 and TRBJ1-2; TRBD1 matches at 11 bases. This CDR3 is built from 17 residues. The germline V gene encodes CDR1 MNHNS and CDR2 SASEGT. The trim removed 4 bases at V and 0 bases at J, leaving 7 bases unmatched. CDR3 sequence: CASSARGTGGTNYGYTF. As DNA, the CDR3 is TGTGCCAGCAGTGCTAGAGGGACAGGGGGGACTAACTATGGCTACACCTTC.

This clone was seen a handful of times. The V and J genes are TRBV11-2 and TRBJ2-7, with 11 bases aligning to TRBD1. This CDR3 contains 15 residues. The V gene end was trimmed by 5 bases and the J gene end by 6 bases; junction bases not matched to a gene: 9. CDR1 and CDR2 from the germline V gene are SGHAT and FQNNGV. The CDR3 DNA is TGTGCCAGCAGCCTATCTTTTGGGACAGGGGGCGAGCAGTACTTC. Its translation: CASSLSFGTGGEQYF.

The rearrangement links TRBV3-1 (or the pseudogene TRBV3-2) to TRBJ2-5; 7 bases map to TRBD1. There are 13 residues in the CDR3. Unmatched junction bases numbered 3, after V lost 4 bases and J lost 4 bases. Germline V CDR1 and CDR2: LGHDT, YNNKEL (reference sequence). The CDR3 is CASSPWDRETQYF. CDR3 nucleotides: TGTGCCAGCAGCCCCTGGGACAGAGAGACCCAGTACTTC.

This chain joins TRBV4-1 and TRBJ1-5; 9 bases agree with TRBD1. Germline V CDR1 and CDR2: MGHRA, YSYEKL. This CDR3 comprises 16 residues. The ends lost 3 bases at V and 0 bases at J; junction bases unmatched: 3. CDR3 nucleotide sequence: TGCGCCAGCAGCCAGGGGACAGGGTATAGCAATCAGCCCCAGCATTTT. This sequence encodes CASSQGTGYSNQPQHF.

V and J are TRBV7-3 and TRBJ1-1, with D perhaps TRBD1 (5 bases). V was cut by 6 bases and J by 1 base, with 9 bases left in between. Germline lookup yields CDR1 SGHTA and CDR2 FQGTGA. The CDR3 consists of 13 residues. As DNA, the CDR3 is TGTGCCAGCAGTAAGGGGCAGAACACTGAAGCTTTCTTT. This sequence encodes CASSKGQNTEAFF.

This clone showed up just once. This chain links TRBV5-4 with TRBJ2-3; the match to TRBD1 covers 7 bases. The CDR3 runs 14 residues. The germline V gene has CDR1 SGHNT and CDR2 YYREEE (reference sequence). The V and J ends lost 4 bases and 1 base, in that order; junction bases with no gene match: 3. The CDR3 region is CASSTDRGTDTQYF. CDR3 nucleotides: TGTGCCAGCAGCACAGACAGGGGCACAGATACGCAGTATTTT.

CDR3 nucleotides: TGTGCCAGCAGCTTGTTATTGGTCGTCGCGGTGGCTGAAGCTTTCTTT. It translates to CASSLLLVVAVAEAFF. The chain uses TRBV5-8 and TRBJ1-1; D remains ambiguous. The V gene lost 1 base and the J gene lost 6 bases, with 19 bases spanning the gap. The CDR3 covers 16 residues. From germline, CDR1 is SGHTS and CDR2 YDEGEE. The entire variable domain, with the rest obtained from reference TRBV5-8 and TRBJ1-1, is as follows: EAGVTQSPTHLIKTRGQQATLRCSPISGHTSVYWYQQALGLGLQFLLWYDEGEERNRGNFPPRFSGRQFPNYSSELNVNALELEDSALYLCASSLLLVVAVAEAFFGQGTRLTVV.

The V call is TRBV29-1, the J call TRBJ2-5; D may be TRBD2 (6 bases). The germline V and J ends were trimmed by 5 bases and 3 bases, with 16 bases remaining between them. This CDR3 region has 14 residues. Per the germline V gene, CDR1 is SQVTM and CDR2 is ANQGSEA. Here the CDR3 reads CSVPRGSGEETQYF. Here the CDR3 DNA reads TGCAGCGTTCCCCGGGGGTCAGGAGAAGAGACCCAGTACTTC.

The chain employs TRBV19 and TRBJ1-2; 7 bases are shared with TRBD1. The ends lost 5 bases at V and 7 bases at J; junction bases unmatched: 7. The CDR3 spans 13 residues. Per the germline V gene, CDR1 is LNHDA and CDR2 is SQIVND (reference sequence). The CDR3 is CASSGTAQSGYTF. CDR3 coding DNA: TGTGCCAGTAGTGGGACAGCCCAAAGTGGCTACACCTTC. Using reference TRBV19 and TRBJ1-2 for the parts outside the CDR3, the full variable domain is DGGITQSPKYLFRKEGQNVTLSCEQNLNHDAMYWYRQDPGQGLRLIYYSQIVNDFQKGDIAEGYSVSREKKESFPLTVTSAQKNPTAFYLCASSGTAQSGYTFGSGTRLTVV.

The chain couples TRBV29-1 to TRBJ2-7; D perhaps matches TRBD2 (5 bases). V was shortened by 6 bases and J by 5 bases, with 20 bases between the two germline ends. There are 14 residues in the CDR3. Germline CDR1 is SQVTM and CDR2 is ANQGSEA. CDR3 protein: CSVILENSRHEQYF. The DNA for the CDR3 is TGCAGCGTGATACTAGAAAACTCTCGGCACGAGCAGTACTTC.

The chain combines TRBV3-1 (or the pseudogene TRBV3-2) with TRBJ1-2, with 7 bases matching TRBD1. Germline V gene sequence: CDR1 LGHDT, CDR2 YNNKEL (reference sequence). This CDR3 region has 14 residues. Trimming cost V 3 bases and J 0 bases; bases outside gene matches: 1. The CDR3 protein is CASSHGTANYGYTF. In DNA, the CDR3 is TGTGCCAGCAGCCATGGGACAGCTAACTATGGCTACACCTTC.